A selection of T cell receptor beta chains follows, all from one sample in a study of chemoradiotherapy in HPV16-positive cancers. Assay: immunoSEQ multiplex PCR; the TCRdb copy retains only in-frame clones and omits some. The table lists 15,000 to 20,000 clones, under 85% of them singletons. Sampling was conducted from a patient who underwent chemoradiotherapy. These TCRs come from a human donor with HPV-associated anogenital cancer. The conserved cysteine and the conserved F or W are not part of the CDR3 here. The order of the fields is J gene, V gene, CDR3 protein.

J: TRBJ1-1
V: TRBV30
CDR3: AWMFNTEAF

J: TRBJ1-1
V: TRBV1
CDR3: TSSQDSGLQGPYTEAF

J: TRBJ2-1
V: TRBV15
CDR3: ATSRDTPQRDEQF

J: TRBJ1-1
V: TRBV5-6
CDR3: ASSPDRVTEAF

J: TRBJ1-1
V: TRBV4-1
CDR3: ASSQVGSKNTEAF

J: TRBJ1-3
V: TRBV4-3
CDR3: ASSQESGTQLRNTIY

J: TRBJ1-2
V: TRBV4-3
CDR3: ASSQTHGLGGYT

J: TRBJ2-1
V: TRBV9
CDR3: ASSARGAGLNEQF

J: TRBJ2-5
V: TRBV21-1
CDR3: ASSQEGGQETQY

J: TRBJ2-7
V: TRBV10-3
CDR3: AIKEQGVHEQY

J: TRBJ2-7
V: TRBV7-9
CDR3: ASSHGQVVNEQY

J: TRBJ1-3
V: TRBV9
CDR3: ASSLGDRGPGNTIY

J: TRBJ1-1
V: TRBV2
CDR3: ASSPGGPTEAF

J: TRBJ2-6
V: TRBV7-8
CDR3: ASRRDSRTSGANVLT

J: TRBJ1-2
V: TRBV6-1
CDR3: ASSSTANPHYGYT

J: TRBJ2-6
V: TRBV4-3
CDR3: ASSQKPAGTGFSGANVLT

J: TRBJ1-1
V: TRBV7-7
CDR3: ASSLDSSPNTEAF

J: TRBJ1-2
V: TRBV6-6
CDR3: ASSYSKTDNYGYT